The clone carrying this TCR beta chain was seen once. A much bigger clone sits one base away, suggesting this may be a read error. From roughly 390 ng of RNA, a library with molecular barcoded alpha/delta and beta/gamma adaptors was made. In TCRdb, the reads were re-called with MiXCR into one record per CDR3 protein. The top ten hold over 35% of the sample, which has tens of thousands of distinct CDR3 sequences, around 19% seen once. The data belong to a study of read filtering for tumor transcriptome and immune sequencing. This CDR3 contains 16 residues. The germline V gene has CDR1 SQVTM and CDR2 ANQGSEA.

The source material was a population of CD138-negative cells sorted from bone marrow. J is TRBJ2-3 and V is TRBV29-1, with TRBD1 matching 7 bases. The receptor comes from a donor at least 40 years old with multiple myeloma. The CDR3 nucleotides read TGCAGCGTTGAAGATCAAGGGGGCTGGGGCACAGATTCGCAGTATTTT. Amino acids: CSVEDQGGWGTDSQYF.